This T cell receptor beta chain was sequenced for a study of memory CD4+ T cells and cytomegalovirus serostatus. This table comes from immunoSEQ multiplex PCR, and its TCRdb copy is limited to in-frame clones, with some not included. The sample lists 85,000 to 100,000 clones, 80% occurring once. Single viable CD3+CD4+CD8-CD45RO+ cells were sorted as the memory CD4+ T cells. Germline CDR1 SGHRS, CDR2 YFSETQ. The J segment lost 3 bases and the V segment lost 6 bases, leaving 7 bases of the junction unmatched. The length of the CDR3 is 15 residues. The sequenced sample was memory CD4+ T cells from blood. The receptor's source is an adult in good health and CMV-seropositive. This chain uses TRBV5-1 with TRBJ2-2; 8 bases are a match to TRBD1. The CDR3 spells CASTTGQGYTGELFF. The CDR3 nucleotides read TGCGCCAGCACGACCGGACAGGGATACACCGGGGAGCTGTTTTTT.